Following are 8 T cell receptor beta chains from one sample sequenced in a study of monozygotic twins with inflammatory bowel disease. Following a re-call of the 5' RACE reads, TCRdb has one entry per CDR3 protein and lacks DNA. This sample contains about 380,000 distinct CDR3 sequences. The sample was blood. The receptor source for this set is a human donor with ulcerative colitis or Crohn's disease, or a healthy co-twin of an affected twin (not recorded which).

This chain connects TRBV4-3 to TRBJ2-1; the D call of TRBD2 rests on TCRdb alone, since no DNA is present to check it. The CDR3 length is 14 residues. Germline V gene data show CDR1 as LGHNA and CDR2 as YSLEER. CDR3 sequence: CASSHAGPRNEQFF.

The chain recombines TRBV14 with TRBJ2-7; absent DNA, TCRdb's TRBD1 call cannot be checked. The CDR3 is made up of 15 amino acids. Germline loops: CDR1 SGHDN, CDR2 FVKESK. CDR3 loop: CASSSTGDNFYEQYF.

The V and J genes are TRBV10-3 and TRBJ1-5; TCRdb names TRBD1, which stays unverified in the absence of DNA. This CDR3 is 13 amino acids long. CDR1 ENHRY and CDR2 SYGVKD come from the germline V gene. CDR3 loop: CAIRDRDDQPQHF.

The J gene is TRBJ2-2, the V gene TRBV6-5; as DNA is missing, the TRBD1 call by TCRdb cannot be tested. The germline gives CDR1 MNHEY, CDR2 SVGAGI. The CDR3 has 16 residues. CDR3 protein: CASRLGGTGNTGELFF.

The chain has TRBV7-9 and TRBJ1-6; as DNA is missing, the TRBD1 call by TCRdb cannot be tested. The CDR3 consists of 15 residues. Germline assignment: CDR1 SEHNR and CDR2 FQNEAQ (reference sequence). The CDR3 loop is CASSLASGQISPLHF.

The chain has TRBV7-2 and TRBJ2-3; TCRdb lists TRBD1, though no DNA is available to test this call. CDR3 size: 13 residues. The germline CDR1 and CDR2 sequences are SGHTA and FQGNSA. The CDR3: CGSGDRVPDTQYF.

The chain recombines TRBV12-3 or TRBV12-4 with TRBJ2-1; TCRdb reports TRBD1, a call that lacks DNA to check it against. The CDR3 covers 15 residues. The CDR3 protein is CASSWGISSYNEQFF.

The chain recombines TRBV24-1 with TRBJ1-2; absent DNA, TCRdb's TRBD1 call cannot be checked. The germline CDR1 and CDR2 sequences are KGHDR and SFDVKD. The CDR3 has 16 residues. The chain's CDR3 is CATSDPTGQGDYGYTF.